This is a list of T cell receptor beta chains from one sample in a study of blood T cell repertoires in COVID-19. Assay used: immunoSEQ multiplex PCR; TCRdb lists only in-frame clones, some missing. The repertoire includes around 130,000 clones, over 75% of them detected once, and approximately 27% sits in the top ten. The specimen sequenced was peripheral blood. All receptors come from a man between 65 and 79 years old with active or convalescent COVID-19. CDR3s include the opening cysteine and the closing phenylalanine or tryptophan. A D gene is named only where the DNA matches it firmly. Not every row has a clone size; where given, it reads once, few, many or a size class.

CDR3 length	V gene	clone size	D gene	J gene	CDR3 protein	CDR3 DNA
17	TRBV5-4	NA	TRBD1	TRBJ2-2	CASKSRGAGGITGELFF	TGTGCCAGCAAGAGCCGAGGGGCAGGGGGCATCACCGGGGAGCTGTTTTTT
15	TRBV11-1	NA	TRBD2	TRBJ2-1	CASSYLAGEPNEQFF	TGTGCCAGCAGCTACCTAGCGGGAGAGCCGAATGAGCAGTTCTTC
16	TRBV7-9	NA	TRBD2	TRBJ2-7	CASSLGFGLAGIEQYF	TGTGCCAGCAGCTTAGGTTTCGGACTAGCGGGAATTGAGCAGTACTTC
15	TRBV6-5	NA	TRBD1	TRBJ2-2	CASSRQGPNTGELFF	TGTGCCAGCAGCCGACAGGGCCCGAACACCGGGGAGCTGTTTTTT
13	TRBV19	NA	NA	TRBJ1-2	CASAGAQRGGYTF	TGTGCCAGTGCAGGGGCCCAACGGGGAGGCTACACCTTC
15	TRBV10-1	NA	NA	TRBJ2-1	CASSEGAGSYNEQFF	TGCGCCAGCAGTGAGGGTGCGGGTTCCTACAATGAGCAGTTCTTC
15	TRBV18	NA	TRBD1	TRBJ2-3	CASSPGTGGADTQYF	TGTGCCAGCTCACCCGGGACAGGGGGCGCAGATACGCAGTATTTT
15	TRBV7-2	NA	NA	TRBJ2-5	CASSLDPTFGETQYF	TGTGCCAGCAGCTTAGATCCTACCTTCGGAGAGACCCAGTACTTC
14	TRBV5-1	NA	TRBD1	TRBJ1-2	CASSSFGTEVGYTF	TGCGCCAGCAGCTCCTTTGGGACAGAGGTTGGCTACACCTTC
14	TRBV27	NA	TRBD1	TRBJ1-6	CASTPGQGVSPLHF	TGTGCCAGCACCCCGGGACAGGGGGTTTCACCCCTCCACTTT
16	TRBV9	NA	TRBD1	TRBJ1-2	CASTQTLMTGTYGYTF	TGTGCCAGCACCCAAACCCTCATGACAGGGACGTATGGCTACACCTTC
15	TRBV27	once	TRBD1	TRBJ2-7	CASRITPGQTYEQYF	TGTGCCAGCAGGATTACCCCGGGACAGACCTACGAGCAGTACTTC
17	TRBV18	once	TRBD2	TRBJ2-1	CATSRASGSGTYNEQFF	TGTGCCACCTCACGGGCCAGCGGGAGTGGAACCTACAATGAGCAGTTCTTC
12	TRBV29-1	NA	TRBD1	TRBJ1-2	CSVPDRFYGYTF	TGCAGCGTTCCGGACAGGTTCTATGGCTACACCTTC
15	TRBV18	NA	TRBD1	TRBJ1-6	CASSPPGDRGAPLHF	TGTGCCAGCTCACCACCGGGGGACAGGGGAGCACCCCTCCACTTT
20	TRBV4-1	NA	NA	TRBJ2-7	CASSQVTIMLNGARPYEQYF	TGCGCCAGCAGCCAAGTTACGATTATGTTAAATGGGGCTAGACCCTACGAGCAGTACTTC
15	TRBV5-4	NA	TRBD1	TRBJ2-5	CASSPPGQGGETQYF	TGTGCCAGCAGCCCACCGGGACAGGGGGGAGAGACCCAGTACTTC
13	TRBV6-1	NA	NA	TRBJ1-1	CASSESWNTEAFF	TGTGCCAGCAGTGAATCTTGGAACACTGAAGCTTTCTTT
13	TRBV7-9	NA	TRBD1	TRBJ1-1	CASYRQGGPEAFF	TGTGCCAGCTACCGACAGGGGGGGCCTGAAGCTTTCTTT
15	TRBV28	NA	NA	TRBJ1-1	CASSLPLQENTEAFF	TGTGCCAGCAGCCTCCCCTTACAAGAGAACACTGAAGCTTTCTTT
14	TRBV6-6	NA	TRBD1	TRBJ2-7	CASSATGYSDEQYF	TGTGCCAGCAGCGCGACAGGGTACTCGGACGAGCAGTACTTC
17	TRBV5-1	NA	NA	TRBJ2-7	CASSLEGGQTYSYEQYF	TGCGCCAGCAGCTTGGAGGGAGGTCAAACCTACTCCTACGAGCAGTACTTC
16	TRBV6-1	many	NA	TRBJ1-5	CASSESGGDSGKPQHF	TGTGCCAGCAGTGAAAGCGGGGGGGACTCGGGAAAGCCCCAGCATTTT
13	TRBV30	NA	NA	TRBJ1-1	CAWRRGQSTEAFF	TGTGCCTGGAGAAGAGGACAGAGTACTGAAGCTTTCTTT
16	TRBV18	NA	TRBD1	TRBJ2-3	CASSPSGTGLTDTQYF	TGTGCCAGCTCACCAAGCGGGACAGGGCTCACAGATACGCAGTATTTT
12	TRBV11-2	once	NA	TRBJ1-2	CASSRDKYGYTF	TGTGCCAGCAGCCGGGACAAGTATGGCTACACCTTC
11	TRBV29-1	NA	TRBD1	TRBJ2-7	CSAQGDAVQYF	TGCAGCGCCCAGGGGGACGCAGTGCAGTACTTC
11	TRBV24-1	once	NA	TRBJ2-5	CATSDVRGQYF	TGTGCCACCAGTGATGTTAGGGGCCAGTACTTC
18	TRBV30	NA	NA	TRBJ1-5	CAWREGTSVRNSNQPQHF	TGTGCCTGGAGGGAGGGGACGTCGGTTCGGAATAGCAATCAGCCCCAGCATTTT
13	TRBV6-6	NA	NA	TRBJ1-1	CASSYLVGRTAFF	TGTGCCAGCAGTTACTTGGTGGGCAGGACTGCTTTCTTT
14	TRBV28	NA	TRBD1	TRBJ2-7	CASSSGQGNYEQYF	TGTGCCAGCAGTTCGGGACAGGGGAACTACGAGCAGTACTTC
16	TRBV5-1	NA	TRBD1	TRBJ1-1	CASSRGGQGLYTEAFF	TGCGCCAGCAGCCGGGGCGGACAGGGACTATACACTGAAGCTTTCTTT
15	TRBV4-1	NA	NA	TRBJ2-3	CASSQDSRDTDTQYF	TGCGCCAGCAGCCAAGATTCCCGAGACACAGATACGCAGTATTTT
14	TRBV28	NA	NA	TRBJ2-1	CASSLQGTSVEQFF	TGTGCCAGCAGTTTACAGGGGACCAGCGTTGAGCAGTTCTTC
15	TRBV24-1	NA	TRBD1	TRBJ2-5	CATSDPDRGQETQYF	TGTGCCACCAGTGATCCCGACAGGGGACAAGAGACCCAGTACTTC
11	TRBV29-1	NA	TRBD1	TRBJ2-4	CSVVPDRIQYF	TGCAGCGTCGTCCCGGACAGGATTCAGTACTTC
14	TRBV29-1	NA	TRBD1	TRBJ1-2	CSGKDRGPDYGYTF	TGCAGCGGAAAGGACAGGGGGCCAGACTATGGCTACACCTTC
16	TRBV3-1/TRBV3-2	NA	TRBD1	TRBJ1-6	CASSQDSRQGHSPLHF	TGTGCCAGCAGCCAAGATTCGAGACAGGGACATTCACCCCTCCACTTT
16	TRBV28	once	NA	TRBJ2-2	CASSSASLPNTGELFF	TGTGCCAGCAGTTCCGCTAGCCTACCAAACACCGGGGAGCTGTTTTTT
15	TRBV15	NA	TRBD1	TRBJ2-2	CATSRGQGAPGELFF	TGTGCCACCAGCAGAGGACAGGGGGCTCCCGGGGAGCTGTTTTTT
14	TRBV7-9	NA	NA	TRBJ2-5	CASSLWEVQETQYF	TGTGCCAGCAGCTTATGGGAGGTCCAAGAGACCCAGTACTTC
12	TRBV19	few	NA	TRBJ2-5	CASSIPPGTQYF	TGTGCCAGTAGTATACCCCCAGGGACCCAGTACTTC
14	TRBV11-2	NA	NA	TRBJ1-1	CASSYNRADTEAFF	TGTGCCAGCAGTTATAACAGGGCTGACACTGAAGCTTTCTTT
16	TRBV3-1/TRBV3-2	NA	TRBD1	TRBJ1-6	CASSQGTGVDRSPLHF	TGTGCCAGCAGCCAAGGGACAGGGGTGGACCGTTCACCCCTCCACTTT
14	TRBV2	NA	NA	TRBJ1-4	CASSLAATNEKLFF	TGTGCCAGCAGTCTGGCAGCAACTAATGAAAAACTGTTTTTT
14	TRBV19	NA	NA	TRBJ1-4	CASSIRTANEKLFF	TGTGCCAGTAGTATACGGACAGCTAATGAAAAACTGTTTTTT
14	TRBV28	NA	NA	TRBJ2-2	CASSSGSFTGELFF	TGTGCCAGCAGTTCAGGGTCGTTCACCGGGGAGCTGTTTTTT